This TCR beta chain was recorded in a study of Ad26.COV2.S vaccination and SARS-CoV-2 variants. Study at large: Enrolled in COV1001, the donor was in the Ad26.COV2.S trial arm, which received the vaccine. Overall study results and limits: Breadth measured for non-spike TCRs was similar across vaccine and placebo recipients. There was a possibility that the TCR breadth and depth analyses underestimated total T cell responses.

Treatment in this sample: 19 received Ad26.COV2.S at low or high dose, single or two shots; a few received placebo; per-sample allocation not given. Specimens were obtained on day 63 following the first vaccine or placebo injection. The protocol was immunoSEQ multiplex PCR, while the TCRdb copy is restricted to in-frame clones and leaves out a portion. The repertoire has hundreds of thousands of clones, roughly 85% of them found once; the top ten carry about 3.5%. V trimming: 2 bases; J trimming: 0 bases; junction bases outside the gene matches: 0. The CDR3 has 15 residues. CDR1 and CDR2 (germline): MNHEY, SVGEGT. Ten or more counts support this clone. The antigen is not known.

This clonotype was obtained from a person between 18 and 65 years old who received the Ad26.COV2.S COVID-19 vaccine or a placebo. The chain couples TRBV6-2 or TRBV6-3 to TRBJ2-7; 11 positions agree with TRBD2. Sequencing used peripheral blood, obtained in a trial of Ad26.COV2.S vaccine versus placebo. In DNA, the CDR3 is TGTGCCAGCAGTTACGGACTAGCGGGCTCCTACGAGCAGTACTTC. Translated: CASSYGLAGSYEQYF.